This paragraph covers one T cell receptor (beta chain) sequence. The antigen is unknown. The data stem from a study of T-cell reconstitution after alpha-beta-depleted transplantation in children. Overall study findings and caveats: Reportedly, only several hundred clones from non-depleted graft cells drove alpha-beta T-cell counts at about two months. The authors attributed T-cell counts and diversity one year after transplant mostly to newly produced T cells. In some patients, recipient T cells and intrathymic progenitors surviving conditioning explained high day-60 diversity.

Trimming removed 3 bases at V and 6 bases at J, with 19 bases between. Germline CDR1 ENHRY, CDR2 SYGVKD. The CDR3 loop spans 16 amino acids. Unique molecular identifiers were used in preparing the TCRbeta library. TCRdb fed the PCR reads into MiXCR, producing one record per CDR3 protein. The sample gives some 300,000 distinct CDR3 sequences, around 7.1% of which show up once; approximately 9.6% is in the top ten. Specimen: peripheral blood, collected 360 days after TCRalphabeta/CD19-depleted stem cell transplant. This rearrangement joins TRBV10-3 to TRBJ2-3; a weak D match, TRBD1 (5 bases). The source is a female patient under 10 years old who had a stem cell transplant for Fanconi anemia, so the T cells may come from the graft donor. CDR3 bases: TGTGCCATCAGTGATAGGGGCAGCACCCCCGGGGATACGCAGTATTTT. It translates to CAISDRGSTPGDTQYF.